The source of this TCR beta chain is a study of shared clonotypes between healthy human individuals. The V end was cut by 8 bases, the J end by 4 bases, with 11 bases between. The germline gives CDR1 MDHEN, CDR2 SYDVKM. The CDR3 runs 12 residues. TCRdb's copy holds only in-frame clones and misses some; the assay was immunoSEQ multiplex PCR. The sample records under 2.5 million clones, 85% to 95% being singletons. The sample consisted of naive CD4+ T cells from PBMCs. Subset meaning: CD45RA+ positively selected. The chain has TRBV28 and TRBJ1-1, with D hard to call. This TCR came from a man aged 18 to 29 in good health. Some clones in this sample may be carry-over from other donors' samples. This CDR3 is CASQRMGTEAFF. For the CDR3, the DNA is TGTGCCAGCCAGCGCATGGGCACTGAAGCTTTCTTT.